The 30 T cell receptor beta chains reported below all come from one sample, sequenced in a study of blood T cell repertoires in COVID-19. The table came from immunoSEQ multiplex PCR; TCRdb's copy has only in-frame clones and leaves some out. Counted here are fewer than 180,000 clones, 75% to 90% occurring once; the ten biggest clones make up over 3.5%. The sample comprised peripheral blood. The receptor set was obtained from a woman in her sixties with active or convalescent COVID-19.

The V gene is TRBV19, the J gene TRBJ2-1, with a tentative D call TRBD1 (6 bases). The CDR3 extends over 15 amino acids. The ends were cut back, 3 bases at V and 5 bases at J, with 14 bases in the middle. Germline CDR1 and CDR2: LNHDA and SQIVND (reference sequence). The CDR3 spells CASSMGWGPNNEQFF. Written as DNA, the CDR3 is TGTGCCAGTAGTATGGGGTGGGGGCCAAACAATGAGCAGTTCTTC. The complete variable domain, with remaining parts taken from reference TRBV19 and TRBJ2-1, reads DGGITQSPKYLFRKEGQNVTLSCEQNLNHDAMYWYRQDPGQGLRLIYYSQIVNDFQKGDIAEGYSVSREKKESFPLTVTSAQKNPTAFYLCASSMGWGPNNEQFFGPGTRLTVL.

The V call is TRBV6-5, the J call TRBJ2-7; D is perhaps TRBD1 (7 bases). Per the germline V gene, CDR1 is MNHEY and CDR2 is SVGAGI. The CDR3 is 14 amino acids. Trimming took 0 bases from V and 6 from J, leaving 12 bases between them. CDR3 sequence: CASSYSQGGREQYF. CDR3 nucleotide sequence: TGTGCCAGCAGTTACTCCCAGGGGGGACGCGAGCAGTACTTC.

DNA for the CDR3: TGTGCCAGCAGCCACGCGGCGAACTCCTATAATTCACCCCTCCACTTT. Amino acids: CASSHAANSYNSPLHF. V and J are TRBV3-1 (or the pseudogene TRBV3-2) and TRBJ1-6; D gene uncertain. There are 16 residues in the CDR3. The germline V and J ends were trimmed by 3 bases and 0 bases, with 9 bases remaining between them. Germline assignment: CDR1 LGHDT and CDR2 YNNKEL (reference sequence).

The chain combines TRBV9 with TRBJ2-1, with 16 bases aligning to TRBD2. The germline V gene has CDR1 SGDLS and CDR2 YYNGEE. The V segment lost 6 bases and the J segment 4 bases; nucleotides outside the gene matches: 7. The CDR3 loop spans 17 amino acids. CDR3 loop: CASTGTSGGAKYNEQFF. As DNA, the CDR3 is TGTGCCAGCACTGGGACTAGCGGGGGGGCCAAGTACAATGAGCAGTTCTTC.

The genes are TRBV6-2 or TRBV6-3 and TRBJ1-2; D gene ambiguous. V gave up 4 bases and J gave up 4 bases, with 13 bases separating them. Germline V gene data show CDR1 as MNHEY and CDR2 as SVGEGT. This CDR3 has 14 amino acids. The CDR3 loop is CASSFKGQVYGYTF. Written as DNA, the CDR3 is TGTGCCAGCAGTTTTAAAGGCCAGGTCTATGGCTACACCTTC.

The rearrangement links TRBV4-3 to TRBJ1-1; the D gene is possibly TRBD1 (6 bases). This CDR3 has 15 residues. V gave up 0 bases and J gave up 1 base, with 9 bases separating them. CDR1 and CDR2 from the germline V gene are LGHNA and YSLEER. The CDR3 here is CASSQEQGGNTEAFF. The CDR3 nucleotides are TGCGCCAGCAGCCAAGAACAGGGTGGGAACACTGAAGCTTTCTTT.

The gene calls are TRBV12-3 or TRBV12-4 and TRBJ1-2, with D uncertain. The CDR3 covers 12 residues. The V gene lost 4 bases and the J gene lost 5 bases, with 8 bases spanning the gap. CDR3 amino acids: CASSSVGYGYTF. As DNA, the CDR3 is TGTGCCAGCAGTTCTGTCGGGTATGGCTACACCTTC.

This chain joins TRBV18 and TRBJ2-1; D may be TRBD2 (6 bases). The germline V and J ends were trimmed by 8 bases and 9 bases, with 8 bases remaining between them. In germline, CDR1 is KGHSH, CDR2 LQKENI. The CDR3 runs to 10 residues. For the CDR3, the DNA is TGTGCCAGCGTCGGGGGTGAGCAGTTCTTC. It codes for CASVGGEQFF.

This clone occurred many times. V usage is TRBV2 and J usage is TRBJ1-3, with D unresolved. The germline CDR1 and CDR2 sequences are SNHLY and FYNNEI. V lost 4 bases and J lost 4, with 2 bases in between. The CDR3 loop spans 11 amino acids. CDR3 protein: CASSVGNTIYF. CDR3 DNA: TGTGCCAGCAGTGTAGGAAACACCATATATTTT.

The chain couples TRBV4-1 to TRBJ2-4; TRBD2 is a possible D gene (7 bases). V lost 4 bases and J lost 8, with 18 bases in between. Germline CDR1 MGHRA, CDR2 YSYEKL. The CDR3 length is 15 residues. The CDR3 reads CASSPRGGGLDIQYF. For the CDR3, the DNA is TGCGCCAGCAGCCCCCGGGGAGGGGGGTTAGACATTCAGTACTTC.

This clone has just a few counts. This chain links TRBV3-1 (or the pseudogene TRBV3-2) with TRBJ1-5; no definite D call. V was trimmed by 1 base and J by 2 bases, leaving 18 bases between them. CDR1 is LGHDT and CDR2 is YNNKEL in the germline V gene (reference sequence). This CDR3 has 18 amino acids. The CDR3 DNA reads TGTGCCAGCAGCCAAGGTGGCCATTCGGGGTTACGCAATCAGCCCCAGCATTTT. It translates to CASSQGGHSGLRNQPQHF.

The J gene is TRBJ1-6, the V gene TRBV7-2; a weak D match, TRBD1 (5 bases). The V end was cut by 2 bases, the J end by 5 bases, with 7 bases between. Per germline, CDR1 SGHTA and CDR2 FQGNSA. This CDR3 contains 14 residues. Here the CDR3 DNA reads TGTGCCAGCAGCTTACGGGGGAATAATTCACCCCTCCACTTT. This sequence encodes CASSLRGNNSPLHF.

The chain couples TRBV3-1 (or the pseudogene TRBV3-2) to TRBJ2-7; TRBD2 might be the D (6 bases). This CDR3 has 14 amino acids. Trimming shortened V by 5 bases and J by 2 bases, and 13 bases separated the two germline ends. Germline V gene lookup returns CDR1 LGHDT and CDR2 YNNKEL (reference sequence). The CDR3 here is CASSYPGLAYEQYF. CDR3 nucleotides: TGTGCCAGCAGCTATCCGGGACTTGCCTACGAGCAGTACTTC.

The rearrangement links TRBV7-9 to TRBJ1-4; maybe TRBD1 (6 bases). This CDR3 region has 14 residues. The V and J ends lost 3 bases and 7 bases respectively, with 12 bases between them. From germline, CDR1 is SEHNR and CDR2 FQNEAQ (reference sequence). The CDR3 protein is CASSLTQGSEKLFF. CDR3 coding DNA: TGTGCCAGCAGCTTGACACAGGGTAGTGAAAAACTGTTTTTT.

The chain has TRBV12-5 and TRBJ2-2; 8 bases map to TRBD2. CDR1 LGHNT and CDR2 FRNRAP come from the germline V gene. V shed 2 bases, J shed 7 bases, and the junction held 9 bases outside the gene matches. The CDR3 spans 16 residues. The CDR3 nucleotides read TGTGCTAGTGGTTTGCCTACGACTAGCGTGGGCGGGGAGCTGTTTTTT. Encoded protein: CASGLPTTSVGGELFF.

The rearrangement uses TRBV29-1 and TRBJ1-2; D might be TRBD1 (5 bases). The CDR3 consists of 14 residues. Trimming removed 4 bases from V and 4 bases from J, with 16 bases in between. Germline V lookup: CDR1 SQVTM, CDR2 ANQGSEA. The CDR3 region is CSVVGQGTSYGYTF. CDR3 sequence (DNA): TGCAGCGTTGTGGGGCAGGGCACCAGCTATGGCTACACCTTC.

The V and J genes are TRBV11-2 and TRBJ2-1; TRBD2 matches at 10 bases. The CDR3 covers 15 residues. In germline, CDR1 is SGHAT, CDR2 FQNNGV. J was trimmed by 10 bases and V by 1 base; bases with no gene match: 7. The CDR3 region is CASSLGSSGGPEQFF. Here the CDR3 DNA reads TGTGCCAGCAGCTTAGGTTCTAGCGGGGGCCCGGAGCAGTTCTTC.

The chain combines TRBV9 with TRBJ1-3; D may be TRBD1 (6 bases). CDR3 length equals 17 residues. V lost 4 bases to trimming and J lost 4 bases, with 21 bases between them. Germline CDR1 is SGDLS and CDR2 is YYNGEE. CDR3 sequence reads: CASSPKSVGGSGNTIYF. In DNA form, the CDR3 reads TGTGCCAGCAGCCCTAAAAGCGTAGGGGGATCGGGAAACACCATATATTTT.

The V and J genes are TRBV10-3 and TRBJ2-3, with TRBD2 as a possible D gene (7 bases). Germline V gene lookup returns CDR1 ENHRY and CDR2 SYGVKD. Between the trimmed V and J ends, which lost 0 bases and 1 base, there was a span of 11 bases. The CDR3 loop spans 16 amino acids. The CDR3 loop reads CAISESPGGGTDTQYF. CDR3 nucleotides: TGTGCCATCAGTGAGTCTCCGGGGGGCGGCACAGATACGCAGTATTTT.

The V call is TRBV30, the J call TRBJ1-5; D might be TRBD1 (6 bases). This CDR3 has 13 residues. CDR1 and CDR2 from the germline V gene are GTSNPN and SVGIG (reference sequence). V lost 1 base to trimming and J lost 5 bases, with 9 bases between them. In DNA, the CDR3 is TGTGCCTGGAGTGGGACAGACTATCAGCCCCAGCATTTT. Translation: CAWSGTDYQPQHF. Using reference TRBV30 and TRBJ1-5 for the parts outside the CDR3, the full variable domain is SQTIHQWPATLVQPVGSPLSLECTVEGTSNPNLYWYRQAAGRGLQLLFYSVGIGQISSEVPQNLSASRPQDRQFILSSKKLLLSDSGFYLCAWSGTDYQPQHFGDGTRLSIL.

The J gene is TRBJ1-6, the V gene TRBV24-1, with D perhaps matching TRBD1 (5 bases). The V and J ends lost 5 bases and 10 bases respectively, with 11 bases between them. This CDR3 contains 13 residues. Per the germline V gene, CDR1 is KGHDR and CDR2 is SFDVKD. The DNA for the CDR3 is TGTGCCACCAGTGGAGGGGAGGGCTCACCCCTCCACTTT. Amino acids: CATSGGEGSPLHF.

This CDR3 is CAISESRDTGEQYF. CDR3 nucleotide sequence: TGTGCCATCAGTGAGTCGAGGGACACAGGGGAGCAGTACTTC. This rearrangement joins TRBV10-3 to TRBJ2-7; tentatively, D is TRBD1 (6 bases). The CDR3 has 14 residues. The germline V gene has CDR1 ENHRY and CDR2 SYGVKD. Trimming took 0 bases from V and 7 from J, leaving 13 bases between them.

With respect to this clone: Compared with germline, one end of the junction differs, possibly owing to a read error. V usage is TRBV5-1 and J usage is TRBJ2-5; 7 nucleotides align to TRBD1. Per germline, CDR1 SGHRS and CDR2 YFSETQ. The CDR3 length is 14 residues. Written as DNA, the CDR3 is TGCGCCAGCACCTTGGACAGGATCGGAGAGACCCAGTACTTC. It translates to CASTLDRIGETQYF.

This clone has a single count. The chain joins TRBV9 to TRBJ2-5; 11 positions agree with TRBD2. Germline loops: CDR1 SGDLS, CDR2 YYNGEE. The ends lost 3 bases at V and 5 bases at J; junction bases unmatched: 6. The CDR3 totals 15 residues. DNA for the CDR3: TGTGCCAGCAGCGCCTTAGCGGGGGGGCAGGAGACCCAGTACTTC. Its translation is CASSALAGGQETQYF.

CDR3 protein: CASNGGSYYNEQFF. DNA for the CDR3: TGTGCCAGCAACGGCGGGAGTTACTACAATGAGCAGTTCTTC. J is TRBJ2-1 and V is TRBV7-9; TRBD2 aligns across 7 bases. Trimming removed 7 bases from V and 3 bases from J; junction bases left unmatched: 6. In germline, CDR1 is SEHNR, CDR2 FQNEAQ (reference sequence). This CDR3 comprises 14 residues.

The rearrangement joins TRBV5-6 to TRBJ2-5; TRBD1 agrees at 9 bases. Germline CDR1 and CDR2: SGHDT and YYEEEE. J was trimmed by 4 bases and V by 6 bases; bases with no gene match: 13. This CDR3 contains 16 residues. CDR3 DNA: TGTGCCAGCACCCCTATTTCCGGGACAGGGTTAGAGACCCAGTACTTC. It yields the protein CASTPISGTGLETQYF.

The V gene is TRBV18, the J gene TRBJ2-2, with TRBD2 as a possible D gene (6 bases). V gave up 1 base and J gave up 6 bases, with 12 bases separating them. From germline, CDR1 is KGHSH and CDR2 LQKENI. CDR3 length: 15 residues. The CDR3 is CASSPRAEGPGELFF. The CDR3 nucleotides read TGTGCCAGCTCACCACGGGCGGAGGGCCCCGGGGAGCTGTTTTTT.

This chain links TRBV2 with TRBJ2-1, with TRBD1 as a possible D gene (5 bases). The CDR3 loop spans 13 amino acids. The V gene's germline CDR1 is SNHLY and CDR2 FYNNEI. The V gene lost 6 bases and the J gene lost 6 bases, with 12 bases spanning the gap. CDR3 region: CASRDRTLNEQFF. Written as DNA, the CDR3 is TGTGCCAGCAGGGACCGGACACTCAATGAGCAGTTCTTC.

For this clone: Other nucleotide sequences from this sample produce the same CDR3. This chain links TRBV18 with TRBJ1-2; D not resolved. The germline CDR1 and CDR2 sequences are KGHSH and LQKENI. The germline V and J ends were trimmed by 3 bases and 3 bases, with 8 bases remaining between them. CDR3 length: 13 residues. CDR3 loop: CASSPSADYGYTF. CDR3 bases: TGTGCCAGCTCACCCTCCGCGGACTATGGCTACACCTTC.

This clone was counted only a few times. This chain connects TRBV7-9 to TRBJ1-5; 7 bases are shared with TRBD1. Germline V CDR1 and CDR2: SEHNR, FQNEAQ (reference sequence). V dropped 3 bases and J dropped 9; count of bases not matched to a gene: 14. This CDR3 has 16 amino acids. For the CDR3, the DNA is TGTGCCAGCAGCTTTTCGACCGGGCAGGGGGTCGCGCCCCAGCATTTT. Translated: CASSFSTGQGVAPQHF.